Listed here are 3 T cell receptor beta chains from one sample, sequenced in a study of blood T cell repertoires in COVID-19. TCRdb keeps only in-frame clones here, not all; method: immunoSEQ multiplex PCR. The table lists tens of thousands of clones, around 85% of them singletons. Input material: peripheral blood. The receptors here all came from a human donor in a cohort sampled during active COVID-19.

This clone was found once. This chain connects TRBV2 to TRBJ2-5, with D unclear. The CDR3 is made up of 14 amino acids. The germline V gene has CDR1 SNHLY and CDR2 FYNNEI. The V gene lost 7 bases and the J gene lost 2 bases, with 14 bases spanning the gap. In DNA, the CDR3 is TGTGCCAGCAACGCAGTCACAGAACAAGAGACCCAGTACTTC. Translated: CASNAVTEQETQYF.

V is TRBV6-5 and J is TRBJ1-4; D remains unclear. Germline V lookup: CDR1 MNHEY, CDR2 SVGAGI. With 0 bases removed from V and 5 bases from J, the gap between germline ends came to 7 bases. This CDR3 spans 14 amino acids. The CDR3 DNA sequence: TGTGCCAGCAGTTACTCAGCAAACAATGAAAAACTGTTTTTT. This codes for CASSYSANNEKLFF.

This chain joins TRBV7-2 and TRBJ1-2; 9 bases are shared with TRBD1. This CDR3 has 14 amino acids. V lost 5 bases to trimming and J lost 4 bases; unmatched junction nucleotides: 5. CDR1 and CDR2 (germline): SGHTA, FQGNSA. For the CDR3, the DNA is TGTGCCAGCAGCCCCCAGGGACAGGGCTATGGCTACACCTTC. It specifies CASSPQGQGYGYTF.